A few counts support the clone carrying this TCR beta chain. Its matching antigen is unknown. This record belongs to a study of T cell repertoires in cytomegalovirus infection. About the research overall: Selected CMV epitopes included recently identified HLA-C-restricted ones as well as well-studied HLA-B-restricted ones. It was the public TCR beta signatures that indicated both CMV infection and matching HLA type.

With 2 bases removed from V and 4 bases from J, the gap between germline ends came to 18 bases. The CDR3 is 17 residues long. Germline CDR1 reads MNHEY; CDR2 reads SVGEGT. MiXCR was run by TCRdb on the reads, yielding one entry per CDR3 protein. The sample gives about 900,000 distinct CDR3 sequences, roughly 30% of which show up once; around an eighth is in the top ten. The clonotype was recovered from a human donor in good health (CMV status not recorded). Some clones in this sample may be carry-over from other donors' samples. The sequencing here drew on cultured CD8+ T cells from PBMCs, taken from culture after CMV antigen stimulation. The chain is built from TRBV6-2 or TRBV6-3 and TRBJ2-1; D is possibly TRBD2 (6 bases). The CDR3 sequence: CASSYPRGGLGYNEQFF. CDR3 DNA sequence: TGTGCCAGCAGTTACCCCCGGGGAGGATTGGGTTACAATGAGCAGTTCTTC.